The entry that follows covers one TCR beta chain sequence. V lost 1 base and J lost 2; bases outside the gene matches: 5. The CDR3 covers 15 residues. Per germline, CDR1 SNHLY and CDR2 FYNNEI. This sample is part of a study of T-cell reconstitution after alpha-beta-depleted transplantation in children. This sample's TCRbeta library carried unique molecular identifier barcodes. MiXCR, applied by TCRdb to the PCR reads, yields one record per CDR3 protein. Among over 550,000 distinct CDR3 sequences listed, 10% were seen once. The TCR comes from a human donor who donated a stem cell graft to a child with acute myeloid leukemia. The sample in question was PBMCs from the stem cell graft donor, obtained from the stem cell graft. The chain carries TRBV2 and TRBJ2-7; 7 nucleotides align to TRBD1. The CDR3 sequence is CASSEGRTGAYEQYF. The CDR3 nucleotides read TGTGCCAGCAGTGAAGGTCGGACAGGAGCCTACGAGCAGTACTTC.